This is a list of T cell receptor beta chains from one sample in a study of blood T cell repertoires in COVID-19. TCRdb keeps only in-frame clones here, not all; method: immunoSEQ multiplex PCR. The sample has a few hundred thousand clones; about nine tenths are singletons. The sequenced material came from peripheral blood. These receptors came from a woman aged 25-40 years with COVID-19, enrolled during active disease. The CDR3 runs from the conserved cysteine through the conserved F or W. A D gene is named only where the DNA matches it firmly. Some rows mark clone size as missing; the rest say once, few, many or name a class of expanded clone.

v_call: TRBV29-1; j_call: TRBJ1-1; clone_size: NA; d_call: TRBD1; cdr3_nt: TGCAGCGTTGTAGGACAGGTGAACACTGAAGCTTTCTTT; cdr3_aa: CSVVGQVNTEAFF
v_call: TRBV7-9; j_call: TRBJ2-2; clone_size: NA; d_call: TRBD1; cdr3_nt: TGTGCCAGCAGCACGATGACAGGGGAATCGGTCACCGGGGAGCTGTTTTTT; cdr3_aa: CASSTMTGESVTGELFF
v_call: TRBV7-6; j_call: TRBJ1-1; clone_size: NA; d_call: TRBD1; cdr3_nt: TGTGCCAGCAGCCCAGGGACAGCGAACACTGAAGCTTTCTTT; cdr3_aa: CASSPGTANTEAFF
v_call: TRBV6-1; j_call: TRBJ1-5; clone_size: NA; d_call: NA; cdr3_nt: TGTGCCAGCAGTGAATGGGGAGGGAATCAGCCCCAGCATTTT; cdr3_aa: CASSEWGGNQPQHF
v_call: TRBV19; j_call: TRBJ2-6; clone_size: once; d_call: NA; cdr3_nt: TGTGCCAGTAGCGGACACCTCTCTGGGGCCAACGTCCTGACTTTC; cdr3_aa: CASSGHLSGANVLTF
v_call: TRBV6-5; j_call: TRBJ2-7; clone_size: NA; d_call: NA; cdr3_nt: TGTGCCAGCAGTTACCGGGACACCTCCTACGAGCAGTACTTC; cdr3_aa: CASSYRDTSYEQYF
v_call: TRBV14; j_call: TRBJ1-1; clone_size: NA; d_call: NA; cdr3_nt: TGTGCCAGCAGCCAAGATAAGGGGTGGAAGAACACTGAAGCTTTCTTT; cdr3_aa: CASSQDKGWKNTEAFF
v_call: TRBV24-1; j_call: TRBJ2-7; clone_size: NA; d_call: TRBD1; cdr3_nt: TGTGCCACCAGTGATCCGGGACAGGGGTCCCACGAGCAGTACTTC; cdr3_aa: CATSDPGQGSHEQYF
v_call: TRBV27; j_call: TRBJ1-5; clone_size: once; d_call: TRBD1; cdr3_nt: TGTGCCAGCACATCTACAGGGGGCGGCAATCAGCCCCAGCATTTT; cdr3_aa: CASTSTGGGNQPQHF
v_call: TRBV19; j_call: TRBJ1-1; clone_size: NA; d_call: NA; cdr3_nt: TGTGCCAGTTCGAGGGAGAGGGAGGCTTTCTTT; cdr3_aa: CASSREREAFF
v_call: TRBV5-1; j_call: TRBJ2-7; clone_size: NA; d_call: TRBD1; cdr3_nt: TGCGCCAGCAGCATATTCACAGGGGGCGAAGACGAGCAGTACTTC; cdr3_aa: CASSIFTGGEDEQYF
v_call: TRBV7-8; j_call: TRBJ1-5; clone_size: NA; d_call: NA; cdr3_nt: TGTGCCAGCAACAACGGAGGGGACAATCAGCCCCAGCATTTT; cdr3_aa: CASNNGGDNQPQHF
v_call: TRBV4-1; j_call: TRBJ1-1; clone_size: NA; d_call: NA; cdr3_nt: TGCGCCAGCAGGGTGGGACAAGCGATGAACACTGAAGCTTTCTTT; cdr3_aa: CASRVGQAMNTEAFF
v_call: TRBV19; j_call: TRBJ1-2; clone_size: NA; d_call: NA; cdr3_nt: TGTGCCAGTAGTATCGGTCAGGGTGGTGGCTACACCTTC; cdr3_aa: CASSIGQGGGYTF
v_call: TRBV11-3; j_call: TRBJ2-3; clone_size: once; d_call: NA; cdr3_nt: TGTGCCAGCAGCTTAAGGCCAGGCCTAAAACAATCAGATACGCAGTATTTT; cdr3_aa: CASSLRPGLKQSDTQYF
v_call: TRBV5-6; j_call: TRBJ1-2; clone_size: NA; d_call: NA; cdr3_nt: TGTGCCAGCAGCTCACTTAGGGAGTACTATGGCTACACCTTC; cdr3_aa: CASSSLREYYGYTF
v_call: TRBV11-2; j_call: TRBJ1-5; clone_size: NA; d_call: NA; cdr3_nt: TGTGCCAGCAGCTTAGATGGAGATCAGCCCCAGCATTTT; cdr3_aa: CASSLDGDQPQHF
v_call: TRBV3-1/TRBV3-2; j_call: TRBJ1-2; clone_size: NA; d_call: TRBD1; cdr3_nt: TGTGCCAGCAGGGGGGACAGGGGTAATGGCTACACCTTC; cdr3_aa: CASRGDRGNGYTF
v_call: TRBV19; j_call: TRBJ1-4; clone_size: NA; d_call: NA; cdr3_nt: TGTGCCAGCAAGGAGGGGTGGGGGGTTAATGAAAAACTGTTTTTT; cdr3_aa: CASKEGWGVNEKLFF
v_call: TRBV13; j_call: TRBJ1-2; clone_size: few; d_call: TRBD1; cdr3_nt: TGTGCCAGCAGCTCAACTACCGCAGGGGGGAACTATGGCTACACCTTC; cdr3_aa: CASSSTTAGGNYGYTF
v_call: TRBV5-1; j_call: TRBJ2-2; clone_size: NA; d_call: TRBD2; cdr3_nt: TGCGCCAGCAGCTTATACAGCGGGAGGGCCCCCGGGGAGCTGTTTTTT; cdr3_aa: CASSLYSGRAPGELFF
v_call: TRBV4-1; j_call: TRBJ2-7; clone_size: NA; d_call: TRBD1; cdr3_nt: TGCGCCAGCAGCCAACCGGGGACAGGAAAATACGAGCAGTACTTC; cdr3_aa: CASSQPGTGKYEQYF
v_call: TRBV15; j_call: TRBJ1-4; clone_size: NA; d_call: NA; cdr3_nt: TGTGCCACCAGCCCCCGGACAGCTTACGATGAAAAACTGTTTTTT; cdr3_aa: CATSPRTAYDEKLFF
v_call: TRBV27; j_call: TRBJ2-1; clone_size: NA; d_call: TRBD2; cdr3_nt: TGTGCCAGCTCTGGACTAGCGGGAGAGGGCTACAATGAGCAGTTCTTC; cdr3_aa: CASSGLAGEGYNEQFF
v_call: TRBV2; j_call: TRBJ1-6; clone_size: NA; d_call: NA; cdr3_nt: TGTGCCAGCAGTCCGGGCGGGGGGAGCTCACCCCTCCACTTT; cdr3_aa: CASSPGGGSSPLHF
v_call: TRBV5-5; j_call: TRBJ2-5; clone_size: NA; d_call: TRBD2; cdr3_nt: TGTGCCAGCAGCCAAGCTGTTACTAGCGGGAAGGAGACCCAGTACTTC; cdr3_aa: CASSQAVTSGKETQYF
v_call: TRBV29-1; j_call: TRBJ2-7; clone_size: NA; d_call: TRBD2; cdr3_nt: TGCAGCGTTACTCCGGGACTATCCTACGAGCAGTACTTC; cdr3_aa: CSVTPGLSYEQYF
v_call: TRBV5-1; j_call: TRBJ1-1; clone_size: NA; d_call: NA; cdr3_nt: TGCGCCAGCAGCTTGAGTTTGGGGGGGCCGGACACTGAAGCTTTCTTT; cdr3_aa: CASSLSLGGPDTEAFF
v_call: TRBV27; j_call: TRBJ1-6; clone_size: NA; d_call: NA; cdr3_nt: TGTGCCAGCAGGTCCCCGGCTCAGGGTAATTCACCCCTCCACTTT; cdr3_aa: CASRSPAQGNSPLHF
v_call: TRBV28; j_call: TRBJ1-4; clone_size: NA; d_call: NA; cdr3_nt: TGTGCCAGCAGGCAAGGGGTGGCGGTTGAAAAACTGTTTTTT; cdr3_aa: CASRQGVAVEKLFF
v_call: TRBV3-1/TRBV3-2; j_call: TRBJ1-5; clone_size: NA; d_call: TRBD1; cdr3_nt: TGTGCCAGCAGCCGCCTCAGGGGGAATCAGCCCCAGCATTTT; cdr3_aa: CASSRLRGNQPQHF
v_call: TRBV5-1; j_call: TRBJ1-1; clone_size: NA; d_call: TRBD1; cdr3_nt: TGCGCCAGCAGCTTCACAGGGGACACTGAAGCTTTCTTT; cdr3_aa: CASSFTGDTEAFF
v_call: TRBV3-1/TRBV3-2; j_call: TRBJ2-5; clone_size: NA; d_call: NA; cdr3_nt: TGTGCCAGCAGCCTTACAGGGTCAGAGACCCAGTACTTC; cdr3_aa: CASSLTGSETQYF
v_call: TRBV5-1; j_call: TRBJ2-2; clone_size: NA; d_call: TRBD2; cdr3_nt: TGCGCCAGCAGCCTAGCGGGAGCGGCAGGCACCGGGGAGCTGTTTTTT; cdr3_aa: CASSLAGAAGTGELFF
v_call: TRBV7-9; j_call: TRBJ2-2; clone_size: NA; d_call: TRBD1; cdr3_nt: TGTGCCGCGACAGGGGGTGACGGTTGGACCGGGGAGCTGTTTTTT; cdr3_aa: CAATGGDGWTGELFF
v_call: TRBV9; j_call: TRBJ1-5; clone_size: NA; d_call: NA; cdr3_nt: TGTGCCAGCAGCCCTCCGGGACACATCAATCAGCCCCAGCATTTT; cdr3_aa: CASSPPGHINQPQHF
v_call: TRBV11-3; j_call: TRBJ2-2; clone_size: NA; d_call: NA; cdr3_nt: TGTGCCAGCAGCTTAGGACAGGGGAGGGACACCGGGGAGCTGTTTTTT; cdr3_aa: CASSLGQGRDTGELFF
v_call: TRBV18; j_call: TRBJ2-7; clone_size: NA; d_call: NA; cdr3_nt: TGTGCCAGCTCACCACCGGCAGAACCCTACGAGCAGTACTTC; cdr3_aa: CASSPPAEPYEQYF
v_call: TRBV4-1; j_call: TRBJ2-2; clone_size: NA; d_call: TRBD2; cdr3_nt: TGCGCCAGCAGCCGGGGACTAGCGGGAGGGCCAGGGACCGGGGAGCTGTTTTTT; cdr3_aa: CASSRGLAGGPGTGELFF
v_call: TRBV7-2; j_call: TRBJ2-7; clone_size: once; d_call: TRBD1; cdr3_nt: TGTGCCAGCAGCTTAGTGGGGGACAGCCACTCCTACGAGCAGTACTTC; cdr3_aa: CASSLVGDSHSYEQYF
v_call: TRBV7-9; j_call: TRBJ1-1; clone_size: NA; d_call: NA; cdr3_nt: TGTGCCAGCAGCCGGGACAATAACATGAACACTGAAGCTTTCTTT; cdr3_aa: CASSRDNNMNTEAFF
v_call: TRBV28; j_call: TRBJ1-6; clone_size: NA; d_call: TRBD1; cdr3_nt: TGTGCCAGCACCCCCCCCGCCGACAGGGTCAATTCACCCCTCCACTTT; cdr3_aa: CASTPPADRVNSPLHF
v_call: TRBV9; j_call: TRBJ1-2; clone_size: NA; d_call: TRBD1; cdr3_nt: TGTGCCAGCACGACAGGGGACCTTAACTATGGCTACACCTTC; cdr3_aa: CASTTGDLNYGYTF
v_call: TRBV2; j_call: TRBJ1-1; clone_size: NA; d_call: NA; cdr3_nt: TGTGCCACCTTACAGGATTTGAACACTGAAGCTTTCTTT; cdr3_aa: CATLQDLNTEAFF
v_call: TRBV10-3; j_call: TRBJ1-5; clone_size: few; d_call: NA; cdr3_nt: TGTGCCATCAGCCCGGACAGCAATAGCAATCAGCCCCAGCATTTT; cdr3_aa: CAISPDSNSNQPQHF
v_call: TRBV7-8; j_call: TRBJ1-1; clone_size: once; d_call: NA; cdr3_nt: TGTGCCAGCAGCTCCCATTTCGTGGAGCAGGGGATCTACAACACTGAAGCTTTCTTT; cdr3_aa: CASSSHFVEQGIYNTEAFF
v_call: TRBV6-6; j_call: TRBJ1-2; clone_size: once; d_call: TRBD1; cdr3_nt: TGTGCCAGCAGTTTCCGGACAGGGGACGGCCACACCTTC; cdr3_aa: CASSFRTGDGHTF
v_call: TRBV11-2; j_call: TRBJ2-5; clone_size: NA; d_call: NA; cdr3_nt: TGTGCCAGCAGCTTAGACCTCTGGAGAGAAGAGACCCAGTACTTC; cdr3_aa: CASSLDLWREETQYF
v_call: TRBV11-2; j_call: TRBJ2-3; clone_size: NA; d_call: TRBD1; cdr3_nt: TGTGCCAGCAGCATTACAGGGGGCAGGAGCACAGATACGCAGTATTTT; cdr3_aa: CASSITGGRSTDTQYF
v_call: TRBV24-1; j_call: TRBJ1-5; clone_size: NA; d_call: TRBD1; cdr3_nt: TGTGCCACCAGTGACTCCGGGACAGGGGGCTGGCAGCCCCAGCATTTT; cdr3_aa: CATSDSGTGGWQPQHF
v_call: TRBV7-8; j_call: TRBJ2-3; clone_size: NA; d_call: NA; cdr3_nt: TGTGCCAGCAGCTTATATGGTCAGGGCGCGGATACGCAGTATTTT; cdr3_aa: CASSLYGQGADTQYF
v_call: TRBV18; j_call: TRBJ1-1; clone_size: NA; d_call: NA; cdr3_nt: TGTGCCAGCTCACCAGAGGCATCTAAGGGGTCGGAAGCTTTCTTT; cdr3_aa: CASSPEASKGSEAFF